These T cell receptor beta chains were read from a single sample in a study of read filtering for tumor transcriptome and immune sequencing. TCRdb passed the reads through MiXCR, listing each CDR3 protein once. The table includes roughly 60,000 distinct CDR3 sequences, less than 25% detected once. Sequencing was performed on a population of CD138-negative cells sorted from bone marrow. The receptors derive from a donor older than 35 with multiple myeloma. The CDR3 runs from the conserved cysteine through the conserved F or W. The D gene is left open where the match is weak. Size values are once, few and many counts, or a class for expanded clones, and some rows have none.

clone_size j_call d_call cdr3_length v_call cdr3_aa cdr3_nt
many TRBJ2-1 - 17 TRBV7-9 CASSLARPIGLGNEQFF TGTGCCAGCAGCTTAGCGCGGCCTATAGGGCTCGGGAATGAGCAGTTCTTC
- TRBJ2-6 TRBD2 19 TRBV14 CASSPFLTSVSSGANVLTF TGTGCCAGCAGCCCTTTTTTGACTAGCGTAAGCTCTGGGGCCAACGTCCTGACTTTC
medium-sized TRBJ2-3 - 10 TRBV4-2 CATGADTQYF TGTGCCACCGGGGCAGATACGCAGTATTTT
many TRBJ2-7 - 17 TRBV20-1 CSARATKGVSRSYEQYF TGCAGTGCTAGAGCCACCAAGGGGGTCTCGCGATCCTACGAGCAGTACTTC
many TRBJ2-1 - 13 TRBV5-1 CASSLSQGLEQFF TGCGCCAGCAGCTTATCCCAGGGGCTTGAGCAGTTCTTC
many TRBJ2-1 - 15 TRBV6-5 CASSHRNSDYNEQFF TGTGCCAGCAGTCACAGAAACAGCGACTACAATGAGCAGTTCTTC
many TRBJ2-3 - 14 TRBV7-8 CASRPGGRTDTQYF TGTGCCAGCAGGCCGGGCGGGCGAACAGATACGCAGTATTTT
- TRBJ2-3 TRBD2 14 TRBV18 CASSASGRTDTQYF TGTGCCAGCTCAGCTAGCGGGAGAACAGATACGCAGTATTTT
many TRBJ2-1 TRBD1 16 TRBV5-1 CASRISAGTVYNEQFF TGCGCCAGCAGGATCAGTGCCGGGACAGTCTACAATGAGCAGTTCTTC
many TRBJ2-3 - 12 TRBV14 CASSQSSDTQYF TGTGCCAGCAGCCAATCATCCGATACGCAGTATTTT
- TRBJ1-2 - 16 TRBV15 CATSRDPPGTDYGYTF TGTGCCACCAGCAGAGACCCCCCAGGGACGGACTATGGCTACACCTTC
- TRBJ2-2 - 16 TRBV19 CASSIKGGSNTGELFF TGTGCCAGTAGTATAAAGGGGGGGTCGAACACCGGGGAGCTGTTTTTT
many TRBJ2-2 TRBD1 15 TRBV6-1 CASSELTGKAGELFF TGTGCCAGCAGTGAATTGACAGGGAAGGCCGGGGAGCTGTTTTTT